This TCR beta chain appears in the sequencing data of a study of T cells in Graves' hyperthyroidism and ophthalmopathy. General study points: For ophthalmopathy, model prediction preceded onset by a median roughly 6.2 months. Most thyroid clonotypes expanded above 0.001 appeared in blood too.

This clonotype was counted only a few times. Its antigen is still unknown. V was shortened by 2 bases and J by 7 bases, with 23 bases between the two germline ends. The CDR3 extends over 17 amino acids. Germline values: CDR1 MDHEN, CDR2 SYDVKM. Authors of the study amplified TCR beta CDR3 regions from RNA transcripts. During a first-round RT-PCR of the TCR CDR3, the HTBI primer set was used. Via MiXCR, TCRdb re-called the multiplex PCR reads, giving one row per CDR3 protein. The sample records roughly 630,000 distinct CDR3 sequences, 15% to 18% being singletons. The specimen was blood. This chain uses TRBV28 with TRBJ2-5; D perhaps matches TRBD2 (6 bases). The TCR sequence derives from a woman aged 25-40 years with Graves' hyperthyroidism. CDR3 sequence: CASSLQLATTDLGTQYF. CDR3 nucleotides: TGTGCCAGCAGTTTACAGCTAGCGACGACTGACCTGGGGACCCAGTACTTC.